One and the same sample provided the 8 T cell receptor beta chains below, sequenced in a study of CD8+CD57+ T cells in acquired aplastic anemia. An expansion of CD8+CD57+ cells by flow cytometry had been shown in patients chosen for sequencing. Profiling that covered TCR beta VDJ and CDR3 relied on genomic DNA as its template. TCRdb reprocessed the reads with MiXCR, giving one entry per CDR3 protein. The data show around 180,000 distinct CDR3 sequences, about 44% seen once. The sample consisted of sorted CD4+, CD8+, or CD8+CD57+ T cells (not recorded which) from PBMCs. The receptors were gathered from a human donor with aplastic anemia.

The chain recombines TRBV5-5 with TRBJ2-5; D call uncertain. Germline V gives CDR1 SGHKS, CDR2 YYEKEE (reference sequence). Trimming took off 3 bases at V and 5 bases at J, with 20 bases between the two ends. The CDR3 sequence is 16 residues long. As DNA, the CDR3 is TGTGCCAGCAGCTCACCCCTTTGGCAGGTCGAGGAGACCCAGTACTTC. Encoded protein: CASSSPLWQVEETQYF.

This clonotype was seen a few times. The V and J genes are TRBV9 and TRBJ2-7; no reliable D call. CDR1 SGDLS and CDR2 YYNGEE come from the germline V gene. This CDR3 spans 14 amino acids. The V end lost 0 bases, the J end lost 2 bases, and 9 bases lay between the germline ends. The CDR3 DNA is TGTGCCAGCAGCGTAGCTGAAGGAGCCTACGAGCAGTACTTC. Its translation is CASSVAEGAYEQYF.

This chain uses TRBV19 with TRBJ2-7, with a possible D match to TRBD1 (7 bases). The germline V gene encodes CDR1 LNHDA and CDR2 SQIVND (reference sequence). The CDR3 has 14 residues. The V gene lost 6 bases and the J gene lost 3 bases, with 15 bases spanning the gap. CDR3 amino acids: CASRNRGGSYEQYF. In DNA, the CDR3 is TGTGCCAGTAGAAACAGGGGAGGTAGCTACGAGCAGTACTTC.

The rearrangement uses TRBV5-4 and TRBJ1-1; the match to TRBD1 covers 7 bases. Germline CDR1 SGHNT, CDR2 YYREEE (reference sequence). This CDR3 has 14 amino acids. V was clipped by 4 bases and J by 1 base; unmatched bases: 4. The CDR3 loop reads CASSLRDRNTEAFF. CDR3 DNA sequence: TGTGCCAGCAGCCTCCGGGACAGGAACACTGAAGCTTTCTTT.

In this sample, this clonotype turned up many times. The chain is built from TRBV20-1 and TRBJ2-7; D is uncertain. This CDR3 comprises 12 residues. The germline gives CDR1 DFQATT, CDR2 SNEGSKA (reference sequence). Trimming removed 0 bases from V and 0 bases from J, with 3 bases in between. This CDR3 reads CSARDTSYEQYF. CDR3 nucleotides: TGCAGTGCTAGAGACACCTCCTACGAGCAGTACTTC.

This clonotype was detected only a few times. This chain uses TRBV25-1 with TRBJ1-2; tentatively, D is TRBD1 (5 bases). The CDR3 has 13 amino acids. Trimming left V 3 bases short and J 8 bases short, with 13 bases between. Per germline, CDR1 MGHDK and CDR2 SYGVNS. CDR3 DNA: TGTGCCAGCAGTGAGAACACAAGGGGAGGCTACACCTTC. Protein product: CASSENTRGGYTF.

This clonotype has a count of ten or more. At one boundary the junction diverges from the germline segment, which might be a read error. The chain has TRBV10-3 and TRBJ2-7; D not resolved. CDR1 is ENHRY and CDR2 is SYGVKD in the germline V gene. The CDR3 contains 13 residues. CDR3 coding DNA: TGTGCCATCAGTGAATCAGGACCTCTCGAGCAGCACTTC. Its translation is CAISESGPLEQHF.

Ten or more counts support this clonotype. J is TRBJ2-2 and V is TRBV15, with TRBD1 identical over 10 bases. The V gene's germline CDR1 is LNHNV and CDR2 YYDKDF (reference sequence). The length of the CDR3 is 16 residues. Trimming removed 0 bases from V and 5 bases from J; junction bases left unmatched: 3. CDR3 loop: CATSREGTGVTGELFF. The CDR3 DNA is TGTGCCACCAGCAGAGAAGGGACAGGGGTTACCGGGGAGCTGTTTTTT.